This entry features one TCR beta chain sequence. Its antigen remains unidentified. A read error may produce the germline difference seen at one junction end. Template switching created a universal primer site, and the cDNA included unique molecular identifiers. From the 5' RACE reads, TCRdb called clonotypes with MiXCR, one entry per CDR3 protein. The sample lists 350,000 to 450,000 distinct CDR3 sequences; 15% to 20% were seen once. CDR1 is SGHRS and CDR2 is YFSETQ in the germline V gene. This CDR3 spans 12 amino acids. The data were obtained in a study of identical twins. Healthy Caucasians supplied all donations. General observations from the study: Those out-of-frame alpha sequences shared by twins showed an excess of low generation probability. Insertions were fewer in abundant cord blood beta clonotypes, whereas memory repertoires showed none of this pattern.

The J gene is TRBJ1-2, the V gene TRBV5-1; D is ambiguous. The sequencing sample was made of naive T cells sorted from blood. This sequence was found in a man aged 45 to 65 in good health. In DNA, the CDR3 is TGCGCCAGCAGCTTGAGAGGGTATGGCTACCCCTTC. Its protein product is CASSLRGYGYPF.